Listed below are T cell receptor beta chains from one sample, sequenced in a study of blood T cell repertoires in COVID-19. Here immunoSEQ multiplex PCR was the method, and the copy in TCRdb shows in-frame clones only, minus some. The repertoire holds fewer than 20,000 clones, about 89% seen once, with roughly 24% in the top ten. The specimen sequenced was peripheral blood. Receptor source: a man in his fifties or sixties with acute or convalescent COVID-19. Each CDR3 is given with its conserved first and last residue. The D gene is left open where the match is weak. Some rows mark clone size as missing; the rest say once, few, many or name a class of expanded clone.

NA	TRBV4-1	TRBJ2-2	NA	CASTVTGNAGELFF	TGCGCCAGCACCGTCACAGGGAATGCCGGGGAGCTGTTTTTT
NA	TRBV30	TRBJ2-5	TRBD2	CAWSPPGLAHQETQYF	TGTGCCTGGAGTCCACCGGGACTAGCACACCAAGAGACCCAGTACTTC
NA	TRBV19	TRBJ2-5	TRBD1	CASSPGQGGETQYF	TGTGCCAGTAGTCCCGGACAGGGCGGGGAGACCCAGTACTTC
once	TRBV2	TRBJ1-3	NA	CASRVATGITGNTIYF	TGTGCCAGCAGGGTCGCGACAGGTATTACTGGAAACACCATATATTTT
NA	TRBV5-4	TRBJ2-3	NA	CASSAGQPRTDTQYF	TGTGCCAGCAGCGCGGGACAGCCCCGCACAGATACGCAGTATTTT
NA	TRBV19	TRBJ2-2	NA	CASSPQTGELFF	TGTGCCAGTAGTCCCCAAACCGGGGAGCTGTTTTTT
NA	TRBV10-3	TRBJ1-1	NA	CAIRDWDTEAFF	TGTGCCATCCGCGACTGGGACACTGAAGCTTTCTTT
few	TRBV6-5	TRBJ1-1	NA	CASNNVQNTEAFF	TGTGCCAGCAACAACGTCCAGAACACTGAAGCTTTCTTT
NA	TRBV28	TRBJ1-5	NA	CASSLVGSNQPQHF	TGTGCCAGCAGTTTAGTGGGCAGCAATCAGCCCCAGCATTTT
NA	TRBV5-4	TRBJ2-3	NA	CASSLYSSRVTDTQYF	TGTGCCAGCAGCTTGTATTCTTCGCGGGTCACAGATACGCAGTATTTT
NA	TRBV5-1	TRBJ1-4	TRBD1	CASSQDRGPEKLFF	TGCGCCAGCAGCCAAGACAGGGGGCCTGAAAAACTGTTTTTT
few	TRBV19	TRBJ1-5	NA	CASSTIRVVGNQPQHF	TGTGCCAGTAGTACTATCAGGGTGGTAGGCAATCAGCCCCAGCATTTT
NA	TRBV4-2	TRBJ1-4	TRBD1	CASSQDTGGASEKLFF	TGTGCCAGCAGCCAGGACACAGGGGGCGCCAGTGAAAAACTGTTTTTT
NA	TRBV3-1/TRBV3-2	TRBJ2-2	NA	CASTRGLATNTGELFF	TGTGCCAGCACTAGGGGCCTCGCCACGAACACCGGGGAGCTGTTTTTT
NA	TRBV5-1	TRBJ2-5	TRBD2	CASSLAPGGETQYF	TGCGCCAGCAGCTTGGCCCCGGGGGGAGAGACCCAGTACTTC
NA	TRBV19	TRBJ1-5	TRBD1	CASSDRGQPQHF	TGTGCCAGTAGTGACAGGGGACAGCCCCAGCATTTT
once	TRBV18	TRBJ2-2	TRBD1	CASSPGTGGATGELFF	TGTGCCAGCTCACCAGGGACAGGGGGTGCCACCGGGGAGCTGTTTTTT
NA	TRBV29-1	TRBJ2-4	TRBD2	CSGRAGSIQYF	TGCAGCGGTCGAGCGGGGAGCATTCAGTACTTC
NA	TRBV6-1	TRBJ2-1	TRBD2	CASSEVRLANEQFF	TGTGCCAGCAGTGAAGTTAGACTAGCAAATGAGCAGTTCTTC
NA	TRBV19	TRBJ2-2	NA	CASSIRVTNLNTGELFF	TGTGCCAGTAGCATCCGGGTGACTAACTTAAACACCGGGGAGCTGTTTTTT
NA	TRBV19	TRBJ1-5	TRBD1	CASSISPGTVYQPQHF	TGTGCCAGTAGTATTTCCCCCGGGACAGTTTATCAGCCCCAGCATTTT
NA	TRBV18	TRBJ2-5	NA	CASSPTGTRQETQYF	TGTGCCAGCTCACCCACAGGAACGCGTCAAGAGACCCAGTACTTC
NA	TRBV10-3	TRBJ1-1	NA	CAIRQNTEAFF	TGTGCCATCAGACAGAACACTGAAGCTTTCTTT
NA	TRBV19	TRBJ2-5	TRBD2	CASSIGGGGGEETQYF	TGTGCCAGTAGTATTGGCGGAGGCGGGGGGGAAGAGACCCAGTACTTC
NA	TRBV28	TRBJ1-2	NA	CASSLSRISYGYTF	TGTGCCAGCAGTTTATCCAGAATCTCCTATGGCTACACCTTC
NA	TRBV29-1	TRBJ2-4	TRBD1	CSVETGRPLAKNIQYF	TGCAGCGTCGAGACAGGGAGACCTCTAGCCAAAAACATTCAGTACTTC
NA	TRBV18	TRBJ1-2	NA	CASSPPSSSYGYTF	TGTGCCAGCTCACCACCAAGCTCCTCCTATGGCTACACCTTC
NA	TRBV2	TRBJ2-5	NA	CASSEAAGLQETQYF	TGTGCCAGCAGTGAAGCGGCGGGCCTGCAAGAGACCCAGTACTTC